A single sample gave rise to the 32 T cell receptor beta chains below, sequenced in a study of T cell responses to AZD1222 COVID-19 vaccine. The method was immunoSEQ multiplex PCR; TCRdb's version includes in-frame clones alone and lacks a portion of them. There are about 120,000 clones in the sample; roughly 89% occur only once, and roughly 8.9% lies in the top ten. The sample here was peripheral blood, taken on day 0 of AZD1222 vaccination. These receptors all come from an adult in good health.

The chain recombines TRBV7-8 with TRBJ1-1, with a tentative D call TRBD1 (5 bases). The V gene's germline CDR1 is SGHVS and CDR2 FQNEAQ. V shed 5 bases and J shed 0 bases, with 13 bases lying between them. The CDR3 sequence is 15 residues long. The CDR3 nucleotides read TGTGCCAGCAGCCCCCCCGGGGCCATGAACACTGAAGCTTTCTTT. This translates into CASSPPGAMNTEAFF.

The genes are TRBV29-1 and TRBJ1-1; D is unclear. V was clipped by 3 bases and J by 5 bases, with 10 bases between them. CDR1 and CDR2 (germline): SQVTM, ANQGSEA. CDR3 length: 12 amino acids. The CDR3: CSVDWGETEAFF. As DNA, the CDR3 is TGCAGCGTTGATTGGGGAGAGACTGAAGCTTTCTTT.

This clone was seen a few times. The J gene is TRBJ1-4, the V gene TRBV30; D gene ambiguous. Germline CDR1 reads GTSNPN; CDR2 reads SVGIG (reference sequence). The V gene lost 0 bases and the J gene lost 7 bases, with 6 bases spanning the gap. The CDR3 totals 12 residues. As DNA, the CDR3 is TGTGCCTGGAGTGTAATCCGTGAAAAACTGTTTTTT. Protein sequence: CAWSVIREKLFF.

The V and J genes are TRBV30 and TRBJ1-2; D might be TRBD1 (5 bases). The germline gives CDR1 GTSNPN, CDR2 SVGIG (reference sequence). The length of the CDR3 is 14 residues. The V end was cut by 2 bases, the J end by 3 bases, with 13 bases between. The CDR3 DNA follows: TGTGCCTGGAGTAGGCAGGGAAGGTACTATGGCTACACCTTC. Amino acids: CAWSRQGRYYGYTF. The full variable domain, rest sourced from reference TRBV30 and TRBJ1-2, is SQTIHQWPATLVQPVGSPLSLECTVEGTSNPNLYWYRQAAGRGLQLLFYSVGIGQISSEVPQNLSASRPQDRQFILSSKKLLLSDSGFYLCAWSRQGRYYGYTFGSGTRLTVV.

This clone was seen a single time. The rearrangement joins TRBV7-9 to TRBJ1-6; D not certain. CDR1 SEHNR and CDR2 FQNEAQ come from the germline V gene (reference sequence). V was cut by 5 bases and J by 15 bases, with 14 bases left in between. The CDR3 has 12 residues. This CDR3 reads CASSLGEGHLHF. CDR3 nucleotides: TGTGCCAGCAGCCTGGGCGAGGGTCACCTCCACTTT. Full variable domain (remainder filled in from reference TRBV7-9 and TRBJ1-6): DTGVSQNPRHKITKRGQNVTFRCDPISEHNRLYWYRQTLGQGPEFLTYFQNEAQLEKSRLLSDRFSAERPKGSFSTLEIQRTEQGDSAMYLCASSLGEGHLHFGNGTRLTVT.

The chain is built from TRBV5-1 and TRBJ1-1; no clear D. CDR3 length: 16 residues. CDR1 and CDR2 (germline): SGHRS, YFSETQ. Trimming removed 4 bases from V and 4 bases from J, with 20 bases in between. The CDR3 coding sequence is TGCGCCAGCAGCCCTGTCGCCGGAACAACGTCCACTGAAGCTTTCTTT. Protein product: CASSPVAGTTSTEAFF. Combining the CDR3 with reference TRBV5-1 and TRBJ1-1 gives the whole variable domain KAGVTQTPRYLIKTRGQQVTLSCSPISGHRSVSWYQQTPGQGLQFLFEYFSETQRNKGNFPGRFSGRQFSNSRSEMNVSTLELGDSALYLCASSPVAGTTSTEAFFGQGTRLTVV.

The CDR3 region is CASSLAGISPLHF. The DNA of the CDR3 is TGTGCCAGCAGCTTGGCGGGGATTTCACCCCTCCACTTT. This chain connects TRBV5-8 to TRBJ1-6, with D hard to call. Trimming cost V 0 bases and J 9 bases, with 7 bases left between them. The CDR3 spans 13 residues. The germline CDR1 and CDR2 sequences are SGHTS and YDEGEE.

The chain links TRBV24-1 to TRBJ2-7; 10 nucleotides match TRBD1. This CDR3 has 17 amino acids. Germline CDR1 and CDR2: KGHDR and SFDVKD. V lost 7 bases and J lost 5; bases outside the gene matches: 16. The CDR3 sequence: CATSGPTGTGARDEQYF. As DNA, the CDR3 is TGTGCCACCAGCGGCCCGACCGGGACAGGGGCACGGGACGAGCAGTACTTC.

This chain uses TRBV18 with TRBJ2-2; 8 bases agree with TRBD1. Germline V gene data show CDR1 as KGHSH and CDR2 as LQKENI. V shed 3 bases, J shed 5 bases, and the junction held 8 bases outside the gene matches. This CDR3 comprises 16 residues. CDR3 coding DNA: TGTGCCAGCTCACCGTTACCCGGGACAGGAACCGGGGAGCTGTTTTTT. Translation gives CASSPLPGTGTGELFF.

This chain links TRBV28 with TRBJ1-4; 7 bases line up with TRBD1. V shed 1 base and J 8 bases; nucleotides not matched to a gene: 13. Germline lookup yields CDR1 MDHEN and CDR2 SYDVKM. The CDR3 extends over 17 amino acids. The CDR3 sequence is CASSLYWGGRGEEKLFF. The CDR3 DNA sequence: TGTGCCAGCAGTTTATATTGGGGAGGCAGGGGGGAGGAAAAACTGTTTTTT.

The chain combines TRBV15 with TRBJ2-7; D is ambiguous. The CDR3 consists of 13 residues. Per germline, CDR1 LNHNV and CDR2 YYDKDF (reference sequence). Trimming pared 3 bases from V and 2 bases from J, leaving 8 bases between. CDR3 amino acids: CATSRGRTYEQYF. CDR3 DNA: TGTGCCACCAGCAGGGGCCGCACCTACGAGCAGTACTTC. Combining the CDR3 with reference TRBV15 and TRBJ2-7 gives the whole variable domain DAMVIQNPRYQVTQFGKPVTLSCSQTLNHNVMYWYQQKSSQAPKLLFHYYDKDFNNEADTPDNFQSRRPNTSFCFLDIRSPGLGDTAMYLCATSRGRTYEQYFGPGTRLTVT.

The CDR3 DNA reads TGTGCCTGGACCCGACAGGGAACTGAAGCTTTCTTT. As protein: CAWTRQGTEAFF. J is TRBJ1-1 and V is TRBV30, with TRBD1 matching 7 bases. The germline CDR1 and CDR2 sequences are GTSNPN and SVGIG (reference sequence). V shed 4 bases and J 5 bases; nucleotides not matched to a gene: 4. CDR3 length equals 12 residues.

The V gene is TRBV15, the J gene TRBJ1-3, with a weak D call TRBD1 (5 bases). The V gene's germline CDR1 is LNHNV and CDR2 YYDKDF (reference sequence). V dropped 2 bases and J dropped 3 bases, with 8 bases sitting between them. The CDR3 is 14 amino acids. The CDR3 reads CATSRQGFGNTIYF. CDR3 DNA: TGTGCCACCAGCAGACAGGGTTTTGGAAACACCATATATTTT.

V and J are TRBV5-1 and TRBJ2-3; perhaps TRBD1 as D (5 bases). V lost 7 bases, J lost 4 bases, and 16 bases lay in between. Germline V lookup: CDR1 SGHRS, CDR2 YFSETQ. This CDR3 has 14 residues. The CDR3: CASSSTDSSDTQYF. The CDR3 region has the DNA TGCGCCAGCTCAAGCACCGACAGCTCAGATACGCAGTATTTT.

V and J are TRBV7-8 and TRBJ1-5; no clear D. Looked up from germline, CDR1 is SGHVS and CDR2 is FQNEAQ. Trimming removed 1 base at V and 4 bases at J, with 8 bases between. The CDR3 extends over 14 amino acids. In nucleotides, the CDR3 is TGTGCCAGCAGCTTAGTACGTGAAAATCAGCCCCAGCATTTT. Its translation: CASSLVRENQPQHF.

The chain's CDR3 is CASSLFAAGAEGDTQYF. CDR3 bases: TGTGCCAGCAGTTTATTCGCGGCGGGAGCCGAAGGAGATACGCAGTATTTT. The rearrangement uses TRBV27 and TRBJ2-3; 7 bases fit TRBD2. Per the germline V gene, CDR1 is MNHEY and CDR2 is SMNVEV (reference sequence). This CDR3 has 17 amino acids. The trim removed 1 base at V and 5 bases at J, leaving 12 bases unmatched.

The chain uses TRBV28 and TRBJ2-7; D gene unclear. Germline-derived CDR1 and CDR2 are MDHEN and SYDVKM. The CDR3 spans 15 residues. V lost 3 bases, J lost 3 bases, and 15 bases lay in between. CDR3 DNA sequence: TGTGCCAGCAGTTTTTTTGGATCCTCGCACTACGAGCAGTACTTC. It specifies CASSFFGSSHYEQYF.

The chain is built from TRBV19 and TRBJ1-2; D is unclear. Germline V lookup: CDR1 LNHDA, CDR2 SQIVND (reference sequence). V was clipped by 3 bases and J by 2 bases, with 10 bases between them. The CDR3 runs 14 residues. The CDR3 sequence is CASSISGENYGYTF. In nucleotides, the CDR3 is TGTGCCAGTAGTATTTCCGGGGAGAACTATGGCTACACCTTC.

The V call is TRBV28, the J call TRBJ1-6; TRBD1 is a possible D gene (6 bases). V lost 4 bases, J lost 6 bases, and 16 bases lay in between. This CDR3 is 16 amino acids long. Germline V lookup: CDR1 MDHEN, CDR2 SYDVKM. The CDR3 reads CASSSEGGQINSPLHF. The CDR3 DNA reads TGTGCCAGCAGTTCGGAAGGGGGTCAGATTAATTCACCCCTCCACTTT.

This rearrangement joins TRBV7-3 to TRBJ2-3; D is uncertain. This CDR3 is built from 16 residues. Looked up from germline, CDR1 is SGHTA and CDR2 is FQGTGA. Trimming took 4 bases from V and 3 from J, leaving 17 bases between them. The CDR3 DNA reads TGTGCCAGCAGCTCGGAAACAGATGGAGTAACAGATACGCAGTATTTT. Protein product: CASSSETDGVTDTQYF.

This clone was recorded only once. The rearrangement joins TRBV3-1 (or the pseudogene TRBV3-2) to TRBJ1-6, with 7 bases aligning to TRBD1. Germline V CDR1 and CDR2: LGHDT, YNNKEL (reference sequence). Trimming removed 4 bases from V and 9 bases from J; junction bases left unmatched: 3. This CDR3 region has 13 residues. CDR3 region: CASSLDRVSPLHF. The DNA of the CDR3 is TGTGCCAGCAGCCTCGACAGGGTTTCACCCCTCCACTTT.

This clone was seen a single time. This sequence joins TRBV7-6 and TRBJ2-7; D may be TRBD1 (8 bases). The CDR3 covers 14 residues. CDR1 SGHVS and CDR2 FNYEAQ come from the germline V gene. V lost 2 bases, J lost 5 bases, and 13 bases lay in between. CDR3 sequence reads: CASSLKQGGHEQYF. The CDR3 nucleotides read TGTGCCAGCAGCTTAAAACAGGGGGGGCACGAGCAGTACTTC. The entire variable domain, with the rest obtained from reference TRBV7-6 and TRBJ2-7, is as follows: GAGVSQSPRYKVTKRGQDVALRCDPISGHVSLYWYRQALGQGPEFLTYFNYEAQQDKSGLPNDRFSAERPEGSISTLTIQRTEQRDSAMYRCASSLKQGGHEQYFGPGTRLTVT.

CDR3: CASSPNRGNSNQPQHF. DNA for the CDR3: TGTGCCAGCTCACCAAACAGGGGTAATAGCAATCAGCCCCAGCATTTT. The chain recombines TRBV18 with TRBJ1-5; TRBD1 agrees at 7 bases. After removal of 2 bases from V and 0 bases from J, the junction contained 4 bases not matched to a gene. Germline CDR1 and CDR2: KGHSH and LQKENI. The CDR3 sequence is 16 residues long.

The chain is built from TRBV25-1 and TRBJ2-7; 8 nucleotides match TRBD1. CDR1 is MGHDK and CDR2 is SYGVNS in the germline V gene. With 3 bases clipped from V and 3 bases from J, the junction kept 7 bases outside the gene matches. The CDR3 sequence is 15 residues long. The CDR3 loop is CASSDTGTGYYEQYF. The CDR3 nucleotides read TGTGCCAGCAGTGACACCGGGACAGGCTACTACGAGCAGTACTTC.

The chain employs TRBV6-2 or TRBV6-3 and TRBJ1-3; D uncertain. Trimming left V 4 bases short and J 0 bases short, with 10 bases between. This CDR3 contains 15 residues. In germline, CDR1 is MNHEY, CDR2 SVGEGT. The CDR3 is CASSSGPHSGNTIYF. CDR3 coding DNA: TGTGCCAGCAGTTCCGGGCCCCACTCTGGAAACACCATATATTTT.

The rearrangement links TRBV9 to TRBJ2-5, with D perhaps given as TRBD1 or TRBD2 (6 bases each). Deletions cut 4 bases from V and 4 bases from J, with 23 bases between. CDR1 SGDLS and CDR2 YYNGEE come from the germline V gene. The CDR3 sequence is 17 residues long. CDR3 DNA sequence: TGTGCCAGCAGCCCTCCCCACGGGGGACAACACCGAGAGACCCAGTACTTC. Translating gives CASSPPHGGQHRETQYF. Variable domain in full (rest from reference TRBV9 and TRBJ2-5): DSGVTQTPKHLITATGQRVTLRCSPRSGDLSVYWYQQSLDQGLQFLIQYYNGEERAKGNILERFSAQQFPDLHSELNLSSLELGDSALYFCASSPPHGGQHRETQYFGPGTRLLVL.

The V and J genes are TRBV19 and TRBJ1-1; maybe TRBD1 (5 bases). Germline CDR1 and CDR2: LNHDA and SQIVND (reference sequence). This CDR3 has 16 residues. The V end was cut by 5 bases, the J end by 0 bases, with 16 bases between. CDR3 DNA: TGTGCCAGTAGTTTCCGACAGAATATCATGAACACTGAAGCTTTCTTT. This sequence encodes CASSFRQNIMNTEAFF.

This clone was seen more than once but under ten times. The chain recombines TRBV12-5 with TRBJ2-2, with 7 bases that match TRBD1. The CDR3 sequence is 15 residues long. V trimming: 3 bases; J trimming: 6 bases; junction bases outside the gene matches: 7. Germline CDR1 is LGHNT and CDR2 is FRNRAP. CDR3 amino acids: CASGLFRQGAGELFF. CDR3 in DNA: TGTGCTAGTGGTTTATTCCGACAGGGAGCCGGGGAGCTGTTTTTT.

The chain couples TRBV24-1 to TRBJ1-5, with a tentative D call TRBD1 (5 bases). Germline V gives CDR1 KGHDR, CDR2 SFDVKD. V was cut by 6 bases and J by 6 bases, with 11 bases left in between. The CDR3 runs to 13 residues. CDR3 nucleotides: TGTGCCACCAGTTCCCAGGGCGGTCAGCCCCAGCATTTT. Its protein is CATSSQGGQPQHF.

The chain employs TRBV9 and TRBJ1-2; D may be TRBD1 (5 bases). The V end was cut by 0 bases, the J end by 4 bases, with 10 bases between. This CDR3 is 14 amino acids long. Germline CDR1 and CDR2: SGDLS and YYNGEE. CDR3 residues: CASSVAAGLYGYTF. The CDR3 DNA reads TGTGCCAGCAGCGTAGCTGCAGGGCTCTATGGCTACACCTTC.

The J gene is TRBJ1-2, the V gene TRBV9; weak D call: TRBD1 (6 bases). CDR3 length equals 13 residues. V gave up 6 bases and J gave up 8 bases, with 17 bases separating them. The germline V gene has CDR1 SGDLS and CDR2 YYNGEE. The CDR3 protein is CASTAGTLWGYTF. The CDR3 coding sequence is TGTGCCAGCACTGCCGGGACACTGTGGGGCTACACCTTC. The whole variable domain, filled in from reference TRBV9 and TRBJ1-2, reads DSGVTQTPKHLITATGQRVTLRCSPRSGDLSVYWYQQSLDQGLQFLIQYYNGEERAKGNILERFSAQQFPDLHSELNLSSLELGDSALYFCASTAGTLWGYTFGSGTRLTVV.

The chain joins TRBV5-6 to TRBJ2-1; tentatively, D is TRBD2 (6 bases). CDR1 and CDR2 (germline): SGHDT, YYEEEE. The CDR3 has 14 residues. Trimming left V 5 bases short and J 5 bases short, with 14 bases between. CDR3 bases: TGTGCCAGCAGTCGAACGGGAGTGCACAATGAGCAGTTCTTC. Amino acid sequence: CASSRTGVHNEQFF.